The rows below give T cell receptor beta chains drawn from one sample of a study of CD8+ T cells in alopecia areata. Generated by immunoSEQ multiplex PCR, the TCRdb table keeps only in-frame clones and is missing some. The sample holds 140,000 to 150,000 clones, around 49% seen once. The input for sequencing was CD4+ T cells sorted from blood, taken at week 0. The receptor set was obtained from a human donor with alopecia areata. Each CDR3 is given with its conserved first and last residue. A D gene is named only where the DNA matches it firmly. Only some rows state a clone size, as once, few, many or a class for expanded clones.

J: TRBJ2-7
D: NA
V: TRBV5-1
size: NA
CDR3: CASSLAAGAYEQYF
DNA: TGCGCCAGCAGCTTGGCCGCGGGGGCGTACGAGCAGTACTTC

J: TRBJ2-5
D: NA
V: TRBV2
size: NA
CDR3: CASRETGLETQYF
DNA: TGTGCCAGCAGGGAAACAGGGCTGGAGACCCAGTACTTC

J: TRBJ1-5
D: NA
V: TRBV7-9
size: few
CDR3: CASSLGTQPQHF
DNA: TGTGCCAGCAGCTTAGGGACTCAGCCCCAGCATTTT

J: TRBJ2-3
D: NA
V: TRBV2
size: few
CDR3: CASTLGGLSTDTQYF
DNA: TGTGCCAGCACCCTTGGCGGGTTAAGCACAGATACGCAGTATTTT

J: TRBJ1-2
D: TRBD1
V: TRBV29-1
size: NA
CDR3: CSGTGGWDGYTF
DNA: TGCAGCGGTACAGGGGGCTGGGATGGCTACACCTTC

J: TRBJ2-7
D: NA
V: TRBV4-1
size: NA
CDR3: CASSRTGTMNYEQYF
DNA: TGCGCCAGCAGCCGCACCGGGACAATGAATTACGAGCAGTACTTC

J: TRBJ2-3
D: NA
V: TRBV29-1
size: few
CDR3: CSVERGVADTQYF
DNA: TGCAGCGTTGAGAGGGGAGTTGCAGATACGCAGTATTTT

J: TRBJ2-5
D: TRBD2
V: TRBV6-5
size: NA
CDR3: CASSRGVAGVETQYF
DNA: TGTGCCAGCAGCCGCGGGGTAGCGGGAGTGGAGACCCAGTACTTC

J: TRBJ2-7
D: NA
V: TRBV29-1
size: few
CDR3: CSVRENIRGEQYF
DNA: TGCAGCGTGAGGGAGAACATACGGGGAGAGCAGTACTTC

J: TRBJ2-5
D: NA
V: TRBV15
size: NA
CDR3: CATSRDGKETQYF
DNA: TGTGCCACCAGCAGAGATGGGAAGGAGACCCAGTACTTC

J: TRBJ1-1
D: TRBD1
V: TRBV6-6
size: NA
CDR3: CASGRDREAEAFF
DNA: TGTGCCAGCGGCCGGGACAGGGAAGCGGAAGCTTTCTTT

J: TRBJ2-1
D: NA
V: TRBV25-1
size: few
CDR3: CASSEVETAYNEQFF
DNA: TGTGCCAGCAGTGAAGTGGAGACCGCTTATAATGAGCAGTTCTTC

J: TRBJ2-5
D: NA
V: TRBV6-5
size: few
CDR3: CASSSGPDSETQYF
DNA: TGTGCCAGCAGCTCCGGGCCCGATTCCGAGACCCAGTACTTC

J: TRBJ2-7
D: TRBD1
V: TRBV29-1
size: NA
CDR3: CSVGQGWYEQYF
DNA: TGCAGCGTTGGACAGGGTTGGTACGAGCAGTACTTC

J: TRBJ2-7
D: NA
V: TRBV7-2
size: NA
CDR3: CASSLIRSTYEQYF
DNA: TGTGCCAGCAGCTTAATCCGTAGCACCTACGAGCAGTACTTC

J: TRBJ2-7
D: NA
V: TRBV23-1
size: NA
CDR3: CASRVCEQYF
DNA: TGCGCCAGCAGGGTCTGCGAGCAGTACTTC